Here is one T cell receptor (beta chain) with its context. These data are taken from a study of CD8 T cells in ankylosing spondylitis. TCRdb re-analysed the 5' RACE reads in MiXCR, keeping a single row per CDR3 protein. The data contain around 340,000 distinct CDR3 sequences, roughly 20% of them seen just once; the ten biggest clones take up around 13%. The V segment lost 3 bases and the J segment 7 bases; nucleotides outside the gene matches: 8. This CDR3 has 15 residues. CDR1 is MDHEN, CDR2 SYDVKM, per germline. The sequencing sample was made of blood, either unsorted or a sorted T cell fraction (not recorded which). This TCR was sampled from a male donor with ankylosing spondylitis or in good health (not recorded which). The chain recombines TRBV28 with TRBJ2-2, with 7 bases identical to TRBD1. Written as DNA, the CDR3 is TGTGCCAGCAGTTTCGACAGGGTCTCAGTCGGGGAGCTGTTTTTT. Translating gives CASSFDRVSVGELFF.